This TCR beta chain was identified in a study of T cells in tumors after PD-1 blockade. Whole-study context: During anti-PD-1 treatment, some patients continued daily vismodegib 150 mg. Peripheral blood samples averaged about 33,000 unique clonotypes and 100,000 to 130,000 templates.

The CDR3 loop spans 16 amino acids. Measured with immunoSEQ multiplex PCR; TCRdb has only the in-frame clones, and not every one. Here the sample spans roughly 15,000 clones, almost 85% being singletons. The chain recombines TRBV21-1 with TRBJ1-6. TRBV21-1 is classified as a pseudogene. The sequence came from a human donor with basal cell carcinoma. The starting material was PBMCs, obtained after anti-PD-1 treatment. CDR3 loop: CASIKEAGRYNSPLHF. CDR3 DNA sequence: TGTGCCAGCATCAAAGAGGCAGGGAGATATAATTCACCCCTCCACTTT.